This T cell receptor beta chain was observed in a study of T cell responses to AZD1222 COVID-19 vaccine. Study-level results: The donor group comprised mostly white British people and more females; the analysis possibly underestimated clonal diversity. At baseline, just five to seven AZD1222 recipients tested seropositive. Reports indicate that nearly half of spike-specific TCRs are directed at unmutated variant regions.

Using immunoSEQ multiplex PCR, the repertoire was profiled, and TCRdb retains in-frame clones only, with some absent. The repertoire consists of over 85,000 clones, with approximately 81% occurring once and the leading ten covering approximately 17%. Turning to this clone: Its cognate antigen is unknown.

This clonotype was obtained from an adult in good health. The sample was peripheral blood, taken on day 0 of AZD1222 vaccination.

CDR3 sequence: CASSQGTERYGYTF. CDR3 nucleotide sequence: TGCGCCAGCAGCCAAGGGACCGAGCGCTATGGCTACACCTTC. The chain carries TRBV4-3 and TRBJ1-2; no clear D. The CDR3 sequence is 14 residues long. Germline CDR1 and CDR2: LGHNA and YSLEER. Trimming left V 1 base short and J 4 bases short, with 10 bases between.